The rows below give T cell receptor beta chains drawn from one sample of a study of T cell responses to AZD1222 COVID-19 vaccine. Using immunoSEQ multiplex PCR, the repertoire was profiled, and TCRdb retains in-frame clones only, with some absent. The top ten hold roughly 6.2% of the sample, which has approximately 35,000 clones, 75% to 90% seen once. Sequenced here: peripheral blood, sampled on day 0 of AZD1222 vaccination. Receptors originate from an adult in good health. The CDR3 runs from the conserved cysteine through the conserved F or W. A D gene is named only where the DNA matches it firmly. Only part of the rows carry a size: once, few, many, or a class if the clone is expanded.

>TRBV2|-|-|TRBJ1-2
TGTGCCAGCAGTATTCAGCAGGCGTACTATGGCTACACCTTC
CASSIQQAYYGYTF
>TRBV28|-|-|TRBJ1-6
TGTGCCAGCAGTTTGGCCGGGGTAGGTAATTCACCCCTCCACTTT
CASSLAGVGNSPLHF
>TRBV24-1|-|-|TRBJ2-5
TGTGCCACCAGTGACCCTAGACGGGAAGAGACCCAGTACTTC
CATSDPRREETQYF
>TRBV14|-|TRBD2|TRBJ2-1
TGTGCCAGCAGCCAAGATTATAGCGGGGACTTATACTACAATGAGCAGTTCTTC
CASSQDYSGDLYYNEQFF
>TRBV2|-|-|TRBJ1-3
TGTGCCAGCAGCGGACAGCTCTCTGGAAACACCATATATTTT
CASSGQLSGNTIYF
>TRBV6-1|-|TRBD1|TRBJ1-3
TGTGCCAGCAGTGACCCGACAGGGACTGGAAACACCATATATTTT
CASSDPTGTGNTIYF
>TRBV7-2|few|-|TRBJ2-7
TGTGCCAGCAGAATAAACCCCGACCGTTACGAGCAGTACTTC
CASRINPDRYEQYF
>TRBV7-3|-|-|TRBJ1-1
TGTGCCAGCAGCTTGGCGGGGAACACTGAAGCTTTCTTT
CASSLAGNTEAFF
>TRBV3-1/TRBV3-2|once|-|TRBJ1-4
TGTGCCAGCAGCCAAGGGACAGCTCAAAAACTGTTTTTT
CASSQGTAQKLFF
>TRBV7-8|-|TRBD1|TRBJ1-1
TGTGCCAGCAGCATTCGGACAGGAGAAGCTTTCTTT
CASSIRTGEAFF
>TRBV18|-|-|TRBJ1-6
TGTGCCAGCTCACCAGAGGGACTAGGGGGGAATTCACCCCTCCACTTT
CASSPEGLGGNSPLHF
>TRBV6-1|few|-|TRBJ1-5
TGTGCCAGCAGTGACCTGCGCGTTAGCAATCAGCCCCAGCATTTT
CASSDLRVSNQPQHF
>TRBV5-8|-|-|TRBJ2-7
TGTGCCAGCAGCTTAAAGGCTGTAGGCTACGAGCAGTACTTC
CASSLKAVGYEQYF
>TRBV25-1|-|-|TRBJ2-7
TGTGCCAGCAGTGAACGACAGGCGATGGGGCAGTACTTC
CASSERQAMGQYF
>TRBV4-3|-|-|TRBJ1-1
TGCGCCAGCAGCCTTCAAGGAGGGGGGGCTACAGAAGCTTTCTTT
CASSLQGGGATEAFF
>TRBV5-1|-|-|TRBJ2-5
TGCGCCAGCAGCTTGGTCGGGACGTACCAAGAGACCCAGTACTTC
CASSLVGTYQETQYF
>TRBV5-4|-|TRBD2|TRBJ2-3
TGTGCCAGCAGCACAAGACTAGCGGGTTCCACAGATACGCAGTATTTT
CASSTRLAGSTDTQYF
>TRBV30|once|-|TRBJ1-5
TGTGCCTGGTCCCTTCCCCCATACGGCCCCCAGCATTTT
CAWSLPPYGPQHF